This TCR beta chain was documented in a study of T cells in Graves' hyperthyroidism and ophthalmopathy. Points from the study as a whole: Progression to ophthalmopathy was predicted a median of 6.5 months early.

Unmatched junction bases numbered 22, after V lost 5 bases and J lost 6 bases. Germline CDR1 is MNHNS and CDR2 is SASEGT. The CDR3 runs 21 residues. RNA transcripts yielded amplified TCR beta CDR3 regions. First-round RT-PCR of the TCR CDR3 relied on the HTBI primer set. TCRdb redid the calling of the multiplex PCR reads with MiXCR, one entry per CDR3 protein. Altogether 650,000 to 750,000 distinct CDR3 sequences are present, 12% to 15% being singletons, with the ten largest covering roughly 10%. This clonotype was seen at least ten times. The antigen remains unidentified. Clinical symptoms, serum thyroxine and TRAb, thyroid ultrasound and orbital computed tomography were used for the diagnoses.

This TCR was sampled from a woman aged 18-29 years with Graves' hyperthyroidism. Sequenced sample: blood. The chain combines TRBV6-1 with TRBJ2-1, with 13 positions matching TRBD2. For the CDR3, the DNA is TGTGCCAGCAGTACTAGACTAGCGGGAGGTCGTTGGACTAGGGCGATCAATGAGCAGTTCTTC. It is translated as CASSTRLAGGRWTRAINEQFF.